This TCR beta chain originates from a study of T cells in Graves' hyperthyroidism and ophthalmopathy. About the study: Before any treatment, at initial diagnosis, peripheral blood was collected. Study results and caveats: Stable hyperthyroidism was separated from ophthalmopathy by a model based on 13 V-J features. Among thyroid clonotypes expanded above 0.001, most also appeared in blood.

This clonotype came up many times. Antigen specificity is unknown. It was around 11 ml of fresh peripheral blood that supplied the PBMCs. Amplification of TCR beta CDR3 regions used RNA as the template. TCR CDR3 regions were first amplified by RT-PCR with HTBI primers. MiXCR, applied by TCRdb to the multiplex PCR reads, yields one record per CDR3 protein. Among more than 500,000 distinct CDR3 sequences, roughly 15% were seen once, and the ten largest hold 25% to 30%. Per the germline V gene, CDR1 is MNHEY and CDR2 is SMNVEV (reference sequence). The CDR3 is 17 amino acids. J lost 3 bases, V lost 6 bases, and 17 bases had no gene match.

The chain combines TRBV27 with TRBJ2-7; 7 bases are shared with TRBD2. Material: blood. This receptor was obtained from a woman aged 30 to 39 with Graves' ophthalmopathy. The DNA for the CDR3 is TGTGCCAGCAGCCCTGGGAGGGCCCGGGGTTACAACTACGAGCAGTACTTC. Protein: CASSPGRARGYNYEQYF.